The 25 T cell receptor beta chains in this list originate from one sample, sequenced in a study of shared clonotypes between healthy human individuals. The assay was immunoSEQ multiplex PCR, and TCRdb's table has in-frame clones only and misses some. Of about 2.4 million clones in the sample, approximately 93% were seen once. Sequencing was carried out using naive CD4+ T cells from PBMCs. Described subset: CD45RA+ positively selected. The receptor source for this set is a man aged 18 to 29 in good health. Some clones in this sample may be carry-over from other donors' samples.

To note about this clone: This same CDR3 is encoded by further DNA sequences in the sample. The chain combines TRBV14 with TRBJ1-1; D unclear. CDR1 is SGHDN and CDR2 is FVKESK in the germline V gene. The length of the CDR3 is 13 residues. Trimming stripped 4 bases from V and 0 bases from J, with 6 bases between. CDR3 residues: CASSRGLNTEAFF. The CDR3 coding sequence is TGTGCCAGCAGCCGAGGACTGAACACTGAAGCTTTCTTT.

The chain couples TRBV2 to TRBJ2-1, with a possible D match to TRBD2 (6 bases). Germline V gene lookup returns CDR1 SNHLY and CDR2 FYNNEI. The CDR3 is 14 residues long. Trimming cost V 7 bases and J 8 bases, with 18 bases left between them. CDR3 residues: CASTKVGGDDEQFF. The DNA of the CDR3 is TGTGCCAGCACCAAGGTGGGGGGTGACGATGAGCAGTTCTTC. Full variable domain (missing parts from reference TRBV2 and TRBJ2-1): EPEVTQTPSHQVTQMGQEVILRCVPISNHLYFYWYRQILGQKVEFLVSFYNNEISEKSEIFDDQFSVERPDGSNFTLKIRSTKLEDSAMYFCASTKVGGDDEQFFGPGTRLTVL.

This chain uses TRBV27 with TRBJ2-2; D tentatively fits TRBD1 or TRBD2 (6 bases each). Deletions cut 7 bases from V and 5 bases from J, with 26 bases between. The germline gives CDR1 MNHEY, CDR2 SMNVEV (reference sequence). This CDR3 region has 18 residues. The DNA for the CDR3 is TGTGCCAGCAAATTGACCCCGGGGGCGGCAGGGTGGACCGGGGAGCTGTTTTTT. Encoded protein: CASKLTPGAAGWTGELFF.

Points on this clone: The sample has other DNA sequences that encode this CDR3 too. The V call is TRBV6-6, the J call TRBJ2-7, with 7 positions matching TRBD1. J was trimmed by 4 bases and V by 5 bases; bases with no gene match: 2. From germline, CDR1 is MNHNY and CDR2 SVGAGI (reference sequence). There are 12 residues in the CDR3. Here the CDR3 DNA reads TGTGCCAGCAGTCCACAGGGGTACGAGCAGTACTTC. Encoded protein: CASSPQGYEQYF.

This clone was seen a handful of times. The V gene is TRBV7-9, the J gene TRBJ1-1; perhaps TRBD1 as D (6 bases). Germline assignment: CDR1 SEHNR and CDR2 FQNEAQ (reference sequence). The ends were cut back, 7 bases at V and 2 bases at J, with 14 bases in the middle. The CDR3 runs 14 residues. The CDR3 loop is CASNLGGFNTEAFF. The CDR3 nucleotides are TGTGCCAGCAACCTAGGGGGTTTTAACACTGAAGCTTTCTTT.

This clone has just a few counts. Other DNA sequences of this sample code for an identical CDR3. The CDR3: CASSYSGATNEKLFF. The CDR3 DNA follows: TGTGCCAGCAGTTACTCGGGGGCAACTAATGAAAAACTGTTTTTT. The J gene is TRBJ1-4, the V gene TRBV6-5; TRBD1 is a possible D gene (5 bases). V was cut by 0 bases and J by 0 bases, with 5 bases left in between. The CDR3 sequence is 15 residues long. Germline CDR1 is MNHEY and CDR2 is SVGAGI.

The DNA of the CDR3 is TGCGCCAGCAGCTCAGCCCCGCCTCAATGGGAGCAGTACTTC. Its protein is CASSSAPPQWEQYF. The chain uses TRBV5-1 and TRBJ2-7; D is ambiguous. V was trimmed by 3 bases and J by 7 bases, leaving 17 bases between them. The length of the CDR3 is 14 residues. Germline values: CDR1 SGHRS, CDR2 YFSETQ.

The genes are TRBV6-5 and TRBJ1-4; possible D gene TRBD1, 5 bases. Per the germline V gene, CDR1 is MNHEY and CDR2 is SVGAGI. The CDR3 is 16 amino acids. V was trimmed by 0 bases and J by 4 bases, leaving 12 bases between them. The CDR3 region has the DNA TGTGCCAGCAGTTACTCGGGGGGGGTCGGTAATGAAAAACTGTTTTTT. Its protein product is CASSYSGGVGNEKLFF.

The V call is TRBV4-3, the J call TRBJ2-7; D is possibly TRBD2 (5 bases). CDR3 size: 15 residues. V shed 0 bases and J shed 6 bases, with 15 bases lying between them. Germline CDR1 and CDR2: LGHNA and YSLEER. The CDR3 region has the DNA TGCGCCAGCAGCCAAGATACCGGGCCCCGGGGCGAGCAGTACTTC. Translating gives CASSQDTGPRGEQYF.

This clone appeared a single time. Other DNA sequences in this specimen translate into the identical CDR3. The chain employs TRBV18 and TRBJ2-7; 13 positions match TRBD2. The length of the CDR3 is 16 residues. Germline-derived CDR1 and CDR2 are KGHSH and LQKENI. V was clipped by 3 bases and J by 3 bases; unmatched bases: 5. The DNA for the CDR3 is TGTGCCAGCTCACCCCCGGGACTAGCGGGAAGCTACGAGCAGTACTTC. Its protein is CASSPPGLAGSYEQYF. Using reference TRBV18 and TRBJ2-7 for the parts outside the CDR3, the full variable domain is NAGVMQNPRHLVRRRGQEARLRCSPMKGHSHVYWYRQLPEEGLKFMVYLQKENIIDESGMPKERFSAEFPKEGPSILRIQQVVRGDSAAYFCASSPPGLAGSYEQYFGPGTRLTVT.

This chain connects TRBV6-1 to TRBJ2-7, with 7 bases aligning to TRBD1. J lost 1 base, V lost 8 bases, and 11 bases had no gene match. CDR3 size: 15 residues. CDR1 and CDR2 from the germline V gene are MNHNS and SASEGT. CDR3 protein: CASSWVRQGSYEQYF. The CDR3 DNA reads TGTGCCAGCTCGTGGGTGCGACAGGGTTCCTACGAGCAGTACTTC.

The chain recombines TRBV10-2 with TRBJ2-2, with D possibly being TRBD2 (6 bases). Trimming left V 2 bases short and J 7 bases short, with 20 bases between. Germline values: CDR1 WSHSY, CDR2 SAAADI. The CDR3 sequence is 17 residues long. The chain's CDR3 is CASSEIMFGGAGGELFF. CDR3 sequence (DNA): TGCGCCAGCAGTGAGATTATGTTTGGAGGGGCCGGCGGGGAGCTGTTTTTT.

The chain is built from TRBV7-2 and TRBJ2-5, with 7 nucleotides matching TRBD2. The CDR3 loop spans 15 amino acids. Germline CDR1 and CDR2: SGHTA and FQGNSA. V shed 5 bases and J 2 bases; nucleotides not matched to a gene: 8. The CDR3 DNA is TGTGCCAGCAGCCGGGCGGTGGGAGGGCAAGAGACCCAGTACTTC. Translating it yields CASSRAVGGQETQYF.

The V call is TRBV6-4, the J call TRBJ2-7, with 12 bases fitting TRBD2. The CDR3 has 21 residues. Germline V CDR1 and CDR2: MRHNA, SNTAGT. Unmatched junction bases numbered 20, after V lost 2 bases and J lost 3 bases. The CDR3 DNA follows: TGTGCCAGCAGTGACAGGGGGCCTACTAGCGGGAGGCCGATCGGGCTCTACGAGCAGTACTTC. Translating gives CASSDRGPTSGRPIGLYEQYF.

DNA for the CDR3: TGTGCCAGCAGCTTGATTGGGACTAGCGGGAGTCATGAGCAGTTCTTC. Protein sequence: CASSLIGTSGSHEQFF. This sequence joins TRBV5-4 and TRBJ2-1, with 14 bases lining up with TRBD2. V was pared by 1 base and J by 8 bases, with 5 bases of the junction left unmatched. The CDR3 is 16 residues long. Looked up from germline, CDR1 is SGHNT and CDR2 is YYREEE (reference sequence). The entire variable domain, with the rest obtained from reference TRBV5-4 and TRBJ2-1, is as follows: ETGVTQSPTHLIKTRGQQVTLRCSSQSGHNTVSWYQQALGQGPQFIFQYYREEENGRGNFPPRFSGLQFPNYSSELNVNALELDDSALYLCASSLIGTSGSHEQFFGPGTRLTVL.

V gene TRBV7-9 combines with J gene TRBJ2-7; 10 nucleotides line up with TRBD1. V gave up 5 bases and J gave up 6 bases; unmatched junction bases: 7. The CDR3 covers 14 residues. CDR1 is SEHNR and CDR2 is FQNEAQ in the germline V gene (reference sequence). The CDR3 spells CASSPPGQGREQYF. The CDR3 coding sequence is TGTGCCAGCAGCCCCCCGGGACAGGGGCGCGAGCAGTACTTC.

The chain employs TRBV5-5 and TRBJ2-2, with no clear D. The CDR3 extends over 14 amino acids. From germline, CDR1 is SGHKS and CDR2 YYEKEE (reference sequence). Trimming pared 4 bases from V and 0 bases from J, leaving 7 bases between. The DNA for the CDR3 is TGTGCCAGCAGCAGGGCCCCGAACACCGGGGAGCTGTTTTTT. Its protein product is CASSRAPNTGELFF.

The gene calls are TRBV4-2 and TRBJ1-2; 11 bases align to TRBD1. The CDR3 contains 18 residues. Germline-derived CDR1 and CDR2 are LGHNA and YNFKEQ. V was clipped by 4 bases and J by 4 bases; unmatched bases: 14. The CDR3 DNA is TGTGCCAGCAGCCTTAAGCAGGACAGGGGGCTTGCGAGCTATGGCTACACCTTC. This gives the protein CASSLKQDRGLASYGYTF.

This sequence joins TRBV7-9 and TRBJ2-5, with D unresolved. Germline V CDR1 and CDR2: SEHNR, FQNEAQ (reference sequence). Trimming removed 3 bases at V and 9 bases at J, with 8 bases between. The length of the CDR3 is 11 residues. The CDR3 sequence: CASSFQVAQYF. The CDR3 DNA follows: TGTGCCAGCAGCTTCCAAGTTGCCCAGTACTTC.

This chain uses TRBV6-5 with TRBJ1-1; D ambiguous. Germline V gives CDR1 MNHEY, CDR2 SVGAGI. Trimming cost V 5 bases and J 1 base, with 8 bases left between them. This CDR3 region has 13 residues. DNA for the CDR3: TGTGCCAGCAGTCTAGAGGAGAACACTGAAGCTTTCTTT. This codes for CASSLEENTEAFF.

This rearrangement joins TRBV7-2 to TRBJ2-5; D tentatively reads TRBD1 or TRBD2 (6 bases each). From germline, CDR1 is SGHTA and CDR2 FQGNSA. The CDR3 loop spans 13 amino acids. The V end lost 3 bases, the J end lost 5 bases, and 10 bases lay between the germline ends. CDR3 nucleotides: TGTGCCAGCAGCTTTCGGGGGCCGGAGACCCAGTACTTC. It yields the protein CASSFRGPETQYF. Variable domain in full (rest from reference TRBV7-2 and TRBJ2-5): GAGVSQSPSNKVTEKGKDVELRCDPISGHTALYWYRQSLGQGLEFLIYFQGNSAPDKSGLPSDRFSAERTGGSVSTLTIQRTQQEDSAVYLCASSFRGPETQYFGPGTRLLVL.

This rearrangement joins TRBV6-1 to TRBJ2-7; 7 nucleotides match TRBD1. The CDR3 has 12 residues. Looked up from germline, CDR1 is MNHNS and CDR2 is SASEGT. The V segment lost 8 bases and the J segment 6 bases; nucleotides outside the gene matches: 7. The CDR3 sequence: CASDSQGTEQYF. The CDR3 bases are TGTGCCAGCGATTCACAGGGGACCGAGCAGTACTTC.

The chain couples TRBV11-2 to TRBJ1-4; no reliable D call. Germline V gene data show CDR1 as SGHAT and CDR2 as FQNNGV. The V and J ends lost 1 base and 7 bases respectively, with 7 bases between them. This CDR3 region has 13 residues. The CDR3: CASSLGESEKLFF. The DNA of the CDR3 is TGTGCCAGCAGCTTAGGGGAGAGTGAAAAACTGTTTTTT.

The gene calls are TRBV5-1 and TRBJ2-3, with unresolved D. CDR3 length equals 15 residues. V was cut by 0 bases and J by 2 bases, with 10 bases left in between. From germline, CDR1 is SGHRS and CDR2 YFSETQ. CDR3 sequence: CASSLGLSYTDTQYF. The CDR3 DNA reads TGCGCCAGCAGCTTGGGACTGAGCTACACAGATACGCAGTATTTT.

The chain couples TRBV4-1 to TRBJ2-5, with TRBD2 matching 7 bases. The junction had 5 bases not matched to a gene; V was cut back by 3 bases and J by 1 base. The CDR3 length is 15 residues. Germline values: CDR1 MGHRA, CDR2 YSYEKL. The chain's CDR3 is CASSQVGRGQETQYF. CDR3 nucleotide sequence: TGCGCCAGCAGCCAGGTTGGGAGGGGCCAAGAGACCCAGTACTTC.